Here is one T cell receptor beta chain with its context. The sample originates from a study of control samples from healthy donors and cancer patients. Per the germline V gene, CDR1 is MNHEY and CDR2 is SMNVEV (reference sequence). This CDR3 is 15 amino acids long. V was pared by 6 bases and J by 4 bases, with 19 bases between. Clones were sequenced by immunoSEQ multiplex PCR, and TCRdb holds only the in-frame ones, with some missing. The sample lists 63,000 or so clones, approximately 89% occurring once. V usage is TRBV27 and J usage is TRBJ2-7; the D gene could be TRBD1 or TRBD2 (6 bases each). The sequence was collected from a man aged 60 to 69 with colorectal cancer. The source material was PBMCs. The DNA of the CDR3 is TGTGCCAGCAGCCCCCGGCTTGGAGGGGGGTACGAGCAGTACTTC. It yields the protein CASSPRLGGGYEQYF.